This TCR beta chain was recovered during a study of cytomegalovirus exposure and HLA in healthy donors. Study-wide background: A subsequent analysis reported that the roughly 120 validation repertoires were produced on the same platform that had also been used for the 600 to 800 first-cohort repertoires.

In this sample, this clone turned up once. Assay: immunoSEQ multiplex PCR; the TCRdb copy retains only in-frame clones and omits some. The profile covers over 150,000 clones, with roughly 80% appearing a single time and approximately 3% taken by the ten largest. The CDR3 extends over 13 amino acids. The V segment lost 4 bases and the J segment 7 bases; nucleotides outside the gene matches: 3. The germline V gene encodes CDR1 SGHNT and CDR2 YYREEE (reference sequence). The receptor was isolated from a woman younger than 30 in good health and CMV-seropositive. The sample was PBMCs. This chain uses TRBV5-4 with TRBJ1-2; 11 bases line up with TRBD1. The CDR3 nucleotides are TGTGCCAGCAGCCCGGACAGGGGGCTTGGCTACACCTTC. Protein sequence: CASSPDRGLGYTF.